This TCR beta chain was documented in a study of blood T cell repertoires in COVID-19. Study-wide background: The United States, Italy and Spain were the sources of the acute and convalescent COVID-19 samples. Sample material is recorded as cDNA or gDNA derived from T cells, B-cell-depleted T cells, or PBMCs.

The germline V gene has CDR1 LGHDT and CDR2 YNNKEL (reference sequence). This CDR3 comprises 11 residues. With 4 bases clipped from V and 8 bases from J, the junction kept 0 bases outside the gene matches. Produced via immunoSEQ multiplex PCR; TCRdb's table is partial and in-frame only. The table includes 55,000 to 75,000 clones, around 87% detected once. The chain is built from TRBV3-1 (or the pseudogene TRBV3-2) and TRBJ1-1, with 8 bases matching TRBD1. This clonotype originated in a man aged 50 or older with active COVID-19. The specimen was peripheral blood. The CDR3, as DNA: TGTGCCAGCAGCCGACAGGGGGAAGCTTTCTTT. Translation gives CASSRQGEAFF.